This T cell receptor (beta chain) was captured by sequencing in a study of T cell responses to AZD1222 COVID-19 vaccine. Findings and limits, study-wide: Repertoires were obtained solely post-peak T cell response.

Concerning this clone itself: The antigen is not known.

The repertoire was sequenced with immunoSEQ multiplex PCR; TCRdb's copy has only in-frame clones and lacks some. The table records approximately 150,000 clones, about 90% of them present only once. Germline CDR1 is SGHRS and CDR2 is YFSETQ. This CDR3 has 20 amino acids. V lost 2 bases, J lost 0 bases, and 27 bases lay in between. J is TRBJ2-7 and V is TRBV5-1; no reliable D call. This sample comprised peripheral blood, obtained on day 0 of AZD1222 vaccination. This TCR was recovered from an adult in good health. The CDR3 spells CASSFGPVSFQETISYEQYF. In DNA, the CDR3 is TGCGCCAGCAGCTTCGGTCCCGTCTCATTTCAGGAGACAATCTCCTACGAGCAGTACTTC.